These 3 T cell receptor beta chains were all obtained from the same sample, sequenced in a study of T cells in Graves' hyperthyroidism and ophthalmopathy. Amplified regions were TCR beta CDR3 sequences from RNA transcripts. First-round RT-PCR with HTBI primers amplified the TCR CDR3 region. TCRdb analysed the multiplex PCR reads with MiXCR anew, one entry per CDR3 protein. The repertoire has around 500,000 distinct CDR3 sequences, roughly 15% of them found once; the top ten carry 11% to 15%. The specimen sequenced was blood. Receptors originate from a woman aged 40-49 years with Graves' hyperthyroidism.

As for this clonotype: This may be a read error: a much more frequent sequence differs by one nucleotide. The genes are TRBV5-6 and TRBJ1-5; D unresolved. V was cut by 7 bases and J by 2 bases, with 13 bases left in between. Germline CDR1 reads SGHDT; CDR2 reads YYEEEE. CDR3 length: 14 residues. CDR3 in DNA: TGTGCCAGCGGCTCCCCGAGGGGCAATCAGCCCCAGCATTTT. This translates into CASGSPRGNQPQHF.

This clonotype was recorded at least ten times. V is TRBV5-8 and J is TRBJ1-1; D gene unclear. Deletions cut 4 bases from V and 4 bases from J, with 20 bases between. CDR3 length equals 16 residues. CDR1 and CDR2 from the germline V gene are SGHTS and YDEGEE. The CDR3 nucleotides read TGTGCCAGCAGCCTACCTGAACCTCAGGACCTCACTGAAGCTTTCTTT. This gives the protein CASSLPEPQDLTEAFF.

This clonotype was observed at least ten times. V is TRBV2 and J is TRBJ1-1, with D unclear. Trimming took off 2 bases at V and 1 base at J, with 5 bases between the two ends. CDR1 is SNHLY and CDR2 is FYNNEI in the germline V gene. This CDR3 comprises 13 residues. This CDR3 is CASSEMENTEAFF. DNA for the CDR3: TGTGCCAGCAGTGAAATGGAGAACACTGAAGCTTTCTTT. The full variable domain, rest sourced from reference TRBV2 and TRBJ1-1, is EPEVTQTPSHQVTQMGQEVILRCVPISNHLYFYWYRQILGQKVEFLVSFYNNEISEKSEIFDDQFSVERPDGSNFTLKIRSTKLEDSAMYFCASSEMENTEAFFGQGTRLTVV.